What follows are 28 T cell receptor beta chains derived from one specimen sequenced in a study of metastatic and nonmetastatic thyroid tumors. TCRdb re-called the PCR reads via MiXCR. The table includes roughly 35,000 clones, approximately 17% detected once. The entire patient cohort was treatment-naive prior to thyroid surgery. Sequencing was performed on blood. These receptors came from a female donor with papillary thyroid cancer or a benign thyroid nodule (not recorded which). Some clones in this sample may be carry-over from other donors' samples.

Ten or more counts support this clone. This chain joins TRBV7-2 and TRBJ1-1; TRBD1 matches 11 bases. Germline trimming cut 4 bases from V and 4 bases from J; bases unmatched to any gene: 2. The CDR3 has 14 residues. CDR1 and CDR2 from the germline V gene are SGHTA and FQGNSA. In DNA, the CDR3 is TGTGCCAGCAGCTCCGGGACAGGGGGCACTGAAGCTTTCTTT. Translated: CASSSGTGGTEAFF.

By share of the sample, this clone is medium-sized. V gene TRBV20-1 combines with J gene TRBJ1-1, with D maybe TRBD1 (6 bases). The CDR3 spans 14 residues. The germline CDR1 and CDR2 sequences are DFQATT and SNEGSKA (reference sequence). V was clipped by 4 bases and J by 4 bases, with 16 bases between them. CDR3 amino acids: CSAIAGDGGTEAFF. The CDR3 coding sequence is TGCAGTGCTATCGCAGGGGATGGGGGCACTGAAGCTTTCTTT.

The chain employs TRBV6-1 and TRBJ2-7; maybe TRBD2 (6 bases). Germline V gives CDR1 MNHNS, CDR2 SASEGT. V was cut by 3 bases and J by 4 bases, with 16 bases left in between. The CDR3 spans 15 residues. CDR3 in DNA: TGTGCCAGCAGTGACTTGGCGGGATTGCCTTACGAGCAGTACTTC. This encodes CASSDLAGLPYEQYF.

The table lists this clone with many counts. J is TRBJ1-4 and V is TRBV6-1, with D possibly matching TRBD1 (5 bases). From germline, CDR1 is MNHNS and CDR2 SASEGT. V was shortened by 6 bases and J by 6 bases, with 14 bases between the two germline ends. The CDR3 spans 14 residues. The CDR3 DNA reads TGTGCCAGCAGGCTGGGGGGAGGGGATGAAAAACTGTTTTTT. Its protein is CASRLGGGDEKLFF.

This clone was counted only a few times. One end of the junction fails to match germline, which may point to a read error. The CDR3 loop reads CASSYPTGGTEAFF. CDR3 bases: TGTGCCAGCAGTTACCCAACAGGGGGCACTGAAGCTTTCTTC. The V and J genes are TRBV6-6 and TRBJ1-1, with 9 bases matching TRBD1. There are 14 residues in the CDR3. Germline CDR1 and CDR2: MNHNY and SVGAGI (reference sequence).

The chain carries TRBV12-3 or TRBV12-4 and TRBJ1-2, with D hard to call. Trimming cost V 5 bases and J 6 bases, with 10 bases left between them. The CDR3 runs to 12 residues. The CDR3 nucleotides read TGTGCCAGCAGTCAGTATAGGGATGGCTACACCTTC. Translation gives CASSQYRDGYTF.

This clone was recorded at least ten times. The DNA for the CDR3 is TGTGCCAGCAGTGGTACACTCTACAATGAGCAGTTCTTC. It encodes CASSGTLYNEQFF. The J gene is TRBJ2-1, the V gene TRBV2; D call uncertain. V dropped 4 bases and J dropped 3 bases, with 7 bases sitting between them. The length of the CDR3 is 13 residues. The germline V gene has CDR1 SNHLY and CDR2 FYNNEI.

This clone came up many times. The gene calls are TRBV7-2 and TRBJ1-3; 10 bases fit TRBD1. V trimming: 4 bases; J trimming: 7 bases; junction bases outside the gene matches: 1. The germline gives CDR1 SGHTA, CDR2 FQGNSA. This CDR3 is built from 13 residues. The CDR3 bases are TGTGCCAGCAGCTGGGGACAGGGGAACACCATATATTTT. This translates into CASSWGQGNTIYF.

This clone was picked up many times. Other DNA sequences from this sample encode an identical CDR3 as well. The chain couples TRBV20-1 to TRBJ1-4; D may be TRBD1 (6 bases). In germline, CDR1 is DFQATT, CDR2 SNEGSKA (reference sequence). V was shortened by 8 bases and J by 5 bases, with 15 bases between the two germline ends. The CDR3 sequence is 13 residues long. The CDR3 coding sequence is TGCAGTCCGGCAGGGGAAGGCAATGAAAAACTGTTTTTT. It is translated as CSPAGEGNEKLFF.

This clone occurred once. At one of its ends the junction is not consistent with the germline gene, which may arise from a read error. This chain connects TRBV19 to TRBJ2-7, with 10 positions matching TRBD2. In germline, CDR1 is LNHDA, CDR2 SQIVND (reference sequence). The CDR3 extends over 12 amino acids. The CDR3 here is CPLAGEYYEQYF. In DNA, the CDR3 is TGCCCGCTAGCGGGAGAGTACTACGAGCAGTACTTC.

This clone was detected ten times or more. The chain couples TRBV6-1 to TRBJ2-1; 11 bases match TRBD1. The J segment lost 5 bases and the V segment lost 5 bases, leaving 2 bases of the junction unmatched. CDR3 length equals 14 residues. Germline CDR1 is MNHNS and CDR2 is SASEGT. The CDR3 region has the DNA TGTGCCAGCAGTTGGGGACAGGGGGACAATGAGCAGTTCTTC. Its protein is CASSWGQGDNEQFF.

This clone was counted ten times or more. This rearrangement joins TRBV20-1 to TRBJ2-7; maybe TRBD2 (5 bases). The CDR3 extends over 11 amino acids. Germline assignment: CDR1 DFQATT and CDR2 SNEGSKA (reference sequence). Here the CDR3 DNA reads TGCAGCGCAACCGCGGGTTGGGAGCAGTACTTC. Amino acid sequence: CSATAGWEQYF.

There are many counts of this clone. This rearrangement joins TRBV20-1 to TRBJ1-2, with D possibly TRBD1 on 5 matching bases. The V and J ends lost 5 bases and 0 bases respectively, with 13 bases between them. This CDR3 contains 14 residues. Per germline, CDR1 DFQATT and CDR2 SNEGSKA (reference sequence). Here the CDR3 DNA reads TGCAGTGCTGATCCCGGGACCACTAACTATGGCTACACCTTC. Translated, it gives CSADPGTTNYGYTF.

This clone has just a few counts. Relative to the germline gene, one junction end is altered; a read error may explain this. The chain links TRBV7-2 to TRBJ1-2; 11 bases line up with TRBD1. Germline CDR1 is SGHTA and CDR2 is FQGNSA. This CDR3 is 15 amino acids long. The CDR3 sequence is CAISPKDRGLNGYTF. CDR3 bases: TGTGCCATCAGCCCCAAGGACAGGGGGCTTAATGGCTACACCTTC.

This clone was detected many times. The J gene is TRBJ1-3, the V gene TRBV24-1, with D possibly TRBD1 on 5 matching bases. The germline V gene encodes CDR1 KGHDR and CDR2 SFDVKD. The V gene lost 4 bases and the J gene lost 2 bases, with 11 bases spanning the gap. The CDR3 extends over 15 amino acids. The CDR3 DNA reads TGTGCCACCAGTGACCCCAGGGTGACTGGAAACACCATATATTTT. Protein product: CATSDPRVTGNTIYF.

Worth noting for this clone: This may be a read error, as it is one base from a much larger clone. The rearrangement links TRBV6-5 to TRBJ2-3, with D unresolved. Trimming left V 2 bases short and J 1 base short, with 16 bases between. The CDR3 contains 17 residues. CDR1 and CDR2 from the germline V gene are MNHEY and SVGAGI. Here the CDR3 reads CASSYTLGRAGTDTQYF. CDR3 in DNA: TGTGCCAGCAGTTACACCTTGGGTCGGGCTGGCACAGATACGCAGTATTTT.

The table lists this clone with many counts. This clone may be a read error of a much larger clone one base away. The J gene is TRBJ1-2, the V gene TRBV20-1; D is possibly TRBD1 (5 bases). V was shortened by 1 base and J by 6 bases, with 12 bases between the two germline ends. This CDR3 contains 13 residues. Germline V gene lookup returns CDR1 DFQATT and CDR2 SNEGSKA (reference sequence). DNA of the CDR3: TGCAGTGCTAGAGTTCGGGGGGAGGATGGCTACACCTTC. Encoded protein: CSARVRGEDGYTF.

This clone was detected many times. A much larger clone is a single base away; this may be a read error. The same CDR3 arises from other DNA sequences in this sample as well. V usage is TRBV19 and J usage is TRBJ1-2; D remains ambiguous. The germline gives CDR1 LNHDA, CDR2 SQIVND (reference sequence). The CDR3 totals 16 residues. The CDR3 loop is CASSFGVRNNNYGYTF. CDR3 bases: TGTGCCAGTAGCTTCGGGGTCAGGAATAATAACTACGGCTACACCTTC.

This clone was observed many times. The rearrangement uses TRBV12-3 or TRBV12-4 and TRBJ1-3; the match to TRBD1 covers 9 bases. The CDR3 extends over 12 amino acids. J was trimmed by 7 bases and V by 8 bases; bases with no gene match: 3. In nucleotides, the CDR3 is TGTGCCAGCGGGACAGGGAGGAACACCATATATTTT. It translates to CASGTGRNTIYF.

This clone was seen repeatedly, ten times or more. For the CDR3, the DNA is TGTGCCAGCAGGACCCGAGCGGGAGCAGATACGCAGTATTTT. Encoded protein: CASRTRAGADTQYF. The chain couples TRBV6-1 to TRBJ2-3; 8 nucleotides line up with TRBD2. The V segment lost 6 bases and the J segment 4 bases; nucleotides outside the gene matches: 6. The CDR3 spans 14 residues. The V gene's germline CDR1 is MNHNS and CDR2 SASEGT.

This clone came up a few times. One end of the junction is discordant with germline, which a read error may explain. This sequence joins TRBV11-1 and TRBJ2-7, with D maybe TRBD2 (6 bases). The CDR3 is made up of 18 amino acids. The germline V gene has CDR1 SGHAT and CDR2 FQDESV (reference sequence). CDR3 nucleotides: TGTGCCGGCAGCTTATCCCCCGGAGGGTTTCGTCCGACCTACGAGCAGTACTTC. It codes for CAGSLSPGGFRPTYEQYF.

This clone is labeled as medium-sized. The J gene is TRBJ2-7, the V gene TRBV6-1; D gene uncertain. The V and J ends lost 7 bases and 5 bases respectively, with 21 bases between them. Germline V lookup: CDR1 MNHNS, CDR2 SASEGT. This CDR3 comprises 15 residues. The CDR3 protein is CASNMPGVSSNEQYF. CDR3 bases: TGTGCCAGCAACATGCCTGGGGTAAGCTCAAACGAGCAGTACTTC.

This clone was counted many times. A much larger clonotype is one base distant, so this may be a read error. The sample contains more than one DNA sequence encoding this CDR3. The chain combines TRBV2 with TRBJ1-2, with TRBD1 identical over 9 bases. V lost 6 bases to trimming and J lost 6 bases; unmatched junction nucleotides: 14. CDR1 is SNHLY and CDR2 is FYNNEI in the germline V gene. This CDR3 has 16 residues. The CDR3 loop is CASRRDRASEGDGYTF. DNA of the CDR3: TGTGCCAGCAGACGGGACAGGGCGTCGGAGGGGGATGGCTACACCTTC.

This clone was seen repeatedly, ten times or more. The chain couples TRBV20-1 to TRBJ1-2, with 7 positions matching TRBD1. With 1 base clipped from V and 6 bases from J, the junction kept 5 bases outside the gene matches. Germline V CDR1 and CDR2: DFQATT, SNEGSKA (reference sequence). CDR3 size: 13 residues. The CDR3 DNA reads TGCAGTGCTAGAGTTCAGGGGGAGGATGGCTACACCTTC. Its translation: CSARVQGEDGYTF.

As concerns this clone: An end of the junction differs from the germline gene, which may be a read error. The chain combines TRBV12-3 or TRBV12-4 with TRBJ2-7; D is perhaps TRBD1 (6 bases). This CDR3 has 15 residues. The CDR3 loop reads CASRVSDRGSYEHYF. In DNA, the CDR3 is TGTGCCAGCAGGGTATCGGACAGAGGCTCCTACGAGCACTACTTC.

This clone was recorded many times. The CDR3: CASSLDGMNTEAFF. The CDR3, as DNA: TGTGCCAGCAGCTTGGACGGGATGAACACTGAAGCTTTCTTT. The V gene is TRBV5-4, the J gene TRBJ1-1; unclear D gene. Looked up from germline, CDR1 is SGHNT and CDR2 is YYREEE (reference sequence). With 0 bases removed from V and 0 bases from J, the gap between germline ends came to 6 bases. The CDR3 spans 14 residues.

This clone was detected many times. The V and J genes are TRBV6-1 and TRBJ2-6, with D possibly TRBD1 on 5 matching bases. The CDR3 has 16 amino acids. Germline V gene lookup returns CDR1 MNHNS and CDR2 SASEGT. Trimming took off 7 bases at V and 2 bases at J, with 15 bases between the two ends. In nucleotides, the CDR3 is TGTGCCAGCAATGAGCAGGGATTTGCTGGGGCCAACGTCCTGACTTTC. Translation: CASNEQGFAGANVLTF.

The sample holds a few counts of this clone. The rearrangement links TRBV6-1 to TRBJ1-5, with a weak D call TRBD1 (5 bases). In germline, CDR1 is MNHNS, CDR2 SASEGT. The germline V and J ends were trimmed by 7 bases and 6 bases, with 16 bases remaining between them. This CDR3 is built from 14 residues. The CDR3 region is CASTDLQVSQPQHF. CDR3 DNA: TGTGCCAGCACGGACTTACAGGTTAGTCAGCCCCAGCATTTT.